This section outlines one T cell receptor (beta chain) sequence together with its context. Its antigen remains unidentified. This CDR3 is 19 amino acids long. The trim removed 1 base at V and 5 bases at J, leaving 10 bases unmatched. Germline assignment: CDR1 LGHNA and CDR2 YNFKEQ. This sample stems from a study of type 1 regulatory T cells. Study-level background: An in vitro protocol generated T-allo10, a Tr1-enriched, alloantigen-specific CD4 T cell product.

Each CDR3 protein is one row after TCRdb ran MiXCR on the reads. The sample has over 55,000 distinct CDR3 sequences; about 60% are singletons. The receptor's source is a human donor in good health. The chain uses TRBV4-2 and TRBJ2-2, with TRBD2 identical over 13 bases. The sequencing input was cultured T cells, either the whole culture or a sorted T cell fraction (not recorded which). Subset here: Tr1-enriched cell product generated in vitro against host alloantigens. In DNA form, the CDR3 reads TGTGCCAGCAGCCAAGTCCGGGGACTAGCGGGAAGTTTGACCGGGGAGCTGTTTTTT. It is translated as CASSQVRGLAGSLTGELFF.